A single sample gave rise to the 8 T cell receptor beta chains below, sequenced in a study of vaccination and CD4 T cells after COVID-19. An Oncomine TCR Beta short-read assay was used to sequence the DNA from cultured CD4+ T cells. MiXCR, run by TCRdb on the PCR reads, gives a single entry per CDR3 protein. This sample has 15,000 to 20,000 distinct CDR3 sequences, with roughly 46% found just once. The antigens for these receptors are not known. Treatment defined: roughly nine-day PBMC culture with coronavirus spike peptide pools or control peptides (ViraFEST assay). Sequencing used CD4+ T cells from blood, cultured in vitro, obtained before SARS-CoV-2 vaccination. The origin of the receptors is a human donor who had recovered from COVID-19.

This chain joins TRBV28 and TRBJ2-3, with D possibly being TRBD2 (5 bases). V lost 6 bases, J lost 2 bases, and 21 bases lay in between. CDR3 size: 17 residues. The germline gives CDR1 MDHEN, CDR2 SYDVKM. The CDR3 loop reads CASSGISGSESTDTQYF. Here the CDR3 DNA reads TGTGCCAGCAGCGGTATTTCGGGTAGCGAATCCACAGATACGCAGTATTTT. The full variable domain, completed using reference TRBV28 and TRBJ2-3, is DVKVTQSSRYLVKRTGEKVFLECVQDMDHENMFWYRQDPGLGLRLIYFSYDVKMKEKGDIPEGYSVSREKKERFSLILESASTNQTSMYLCASSGISGSESTDTQYFGPGTRLTVL.

The chain couples TRBV6-1 to TRBJ1-1, with D perhaps matching TRBD1 (6 bases). Germline V gene lookup returns CDR1 MNHNS and CDR2 SASEGT. V was trimmed by 2 bases and J by 6 bases, leaving 16 bases between them. This CDR3 has 15 residues. This CDR3 is CASSEMGRTVAEAFF. In nucleotides, the CDR3 is TGTGCCAGCAGTGAAATGGGCAGGACAGTCGCTGAAGCTTTCTTT.

The chain carries TRBV15 and TRBJ1-5; 8 positions match TRBD1. The V segment lost 11 bases and the J segment 2 bases; nucleotides outside the gene matches: 11. Germline V lookup: CDR1 LNHNV, CDR2 YYDKDF (reference sequence). The CDR3 loop spans 15 amino acids. The CDR3 sequence: CAASSGTGGNQPQHF. CDR3 sequence (DNA): TGTGCCGCCTCGTCGGGGACAGGAGGCAATCAGCCCCAGCATTTT.

The rearrangement uses TRBV6-1 and TRBJ1-4; weak D call: TRBD1 (6 bases). CDR3 length: 14 residues. Germline values: CDR1 MNHNS, CDR2 SASEGT. The ends were cut back, 6 bases at V and 4 bases at J, with 12 bases in the middle. CDR3 sequence reads: CASRPDSLNEKLFF. DNA for the CDR3: TGTGCCAGCAGACCGGACAGCCTTAATGAAAAACTGTTTTTT.

This chain connects TRBV6-2 or TRBV6-3 to TRBJ2-7; 8 bases align to TRBD1. The CDR3 contains 14 residues. With V trimmed by 6 bases and J by 0 bases, 4 bases remained unmatched. Germline V gives CDR1 MNHEY, CDR2 SVGEGT. The CDR3 reads CASSHGQGSYEQYF. The DNA for the CDR3 is TGTGCCAGCAGCCACGGACAGGGCTCCTACGAGCAGTACTTC.

The chain joins TRBV20-1 to TRBJ1-5, with D possibly being TRBD1 (5 bases). The CDR3 extends over 14 amino acids. Trimming removed 4 bases at V and 2 bases at J, with 12 bases between. Looked up from germline, CDR1 is DFQATT and CDR2 is SNEGSKA (reference sequence). Written as DNA, the CDR3 is TGCAGTGCTACGAGCGAACAGGGCAATCAGCCCCAGCATTTT. It yields the protein CSATSEQGNQPQHF.

This clonotype was detected only once. At one boundary the junction diverges from the germline segment, which might be a read error. The chain is built from TRBV6-1 and TRBJ1-1; perhaps TRBD1 as D (5 bases). The CDR3 is 14 amino acids. Germline loops: CDR1 MNHNS, CDR2 SASEGT. This chain's CDR3 is CASGEGTVNTEAFF. The CDR3 region has the DNA TGTGCCAGCGGTGAAGGGACCGTGAACACTGAAGCTTTCTTT.

This clonotype occurred a few times. The rearrangement joins TRBV7-6 to TRBJ1-1; no firm D call. CDR3 length: 13 amino acids. V was pared by 1 base and J by 0 bases, with 3 bases between. In germline, CDR1 is SGHVS, CDR2 FNYEAQ. In nucleotides, the CDR3 is TGTGCCAGCAGCTTAGAGATGAACACTGAAGCTTTCTTT. It specifies CASSLEMNTEAFF. Variable domain in full (rest from reference TRBV7-6 and TRBJ1-1): GAGVSQSPRYKVTKRGQDVALRCDPISGHVSLYWYRQALGQGPEFLTYFNYEAQQDKSGLPNDRFSAERPEGSISTLTIQRTEQRDSAMYRCASSLEMNTEAFFGQGTRLTVV.